One and the same sample provided the 28 T cell receptor beta chains below, sequenced in a study of T-cell reconstitution after alpha-beta-depleted transplantation in children. For TCRbeta, the library was prepared with unique molecular identifiers. Each CDR3 protein gets one entry after TCRdb re-called the PCR reads with MiXCR. The data show 150,000 to 200,000 distinct CDR3 sequences, about 14% seen once. The material sequenced was PBMCs from the stem cell graft donor, taken from the stem cell graft. Source of these receptors: a human donor who donated a stem cell graft to a child with acute lymphoblastic leukemia.

This clonotype has at least ten counts. The rearrangement joins TRBV6-2 or TRBV6-3 to TRBJ1-1; D gene ambiguous. Per germline, CDR1 MNHEY and CDR2 SVGEGT. Trimming left V 2 bases short and J 2 bases short, with 3 bases between. The length of the CDR3 is 12 residues. In DNA form, the CDR3 reads TGTGCCAGCAGTTACGTAAACACTGAAGCTTTCTTT. It specifies CASSYVNTEAFF.

This clonotype was picked up many times. This chain joins TRBV20-1 and TRBJ1-2; perhaps TRBD1 as D (5 bases). The CDR3 spans 16 residues. CDR1 is DFQATT, CDR2 SNEGSKA, per germline (reference sequence). V lost 0 bases to trimming and J lost 2 bases, with 16 bases between them. DNA of the CDR3: TGCAGTGCTAGAGATTTCGGGACGGCCCACAACTATGGCTACACCTTC. This encodes CSARDFGTAHNYGYTF.

This clonotype appeared a few times. The chain uses TRBV5-1 and TRBJ2-5; D possibly uses TRBD1 or TRBD2 (5 bases each). V was clipped by 4 bases and J by 3 bases, with 13 bases between them. The CDR3 has 14 residues. The germline gives CDR1 SGHRS, CDR2 YFSETQ. Here the CDR3 DNA reads TGCGCCAGCAGCCCCCCAGGGACGGAAGAGACCCAGTACTTC. Amino acids: CASSPPGTEETQYF.

This clonotype was recorded many times. The gene calls are TRBV20-1 and TRBJ2-1, with a possible D match to TRBD2 (6 bases). Germline loops: CDR1 DFQATT, CDR2 SNEGSKA (reference sequence). Trimming pared 6 bases from V and 5 bases from J, leaving 23 bases between. The CDR3 covers 16 residues. This CDR3 is CSALRGQRVINNEQFF. The DNA for the CDR3 is TGCAGTGCCCTACGCGGCCAGCGGGTTATAAACAATGAGCAGTTCTTC.

This chain uses TRBV5-1 with TRBJ2-1; a possible D gene is TRBD2 (7 bases). The V end lost 8 bases, the J end lost 8 bases, and 23 bases lay between the germline ends. Per germline, CDR1 SGHRS and CDR2 YFSETQ. The CDR3 is 15 amino acids. The CDR3, as DNA: TGCGCCAGTGAAAAGGGGGGGCCGGTCTCCCATGAGCAGTTCTTC. Translating it yields CASEKGGPVSHEQFF.

The genes are TRBV12-3 or TRBV12-4 and TRBJ2-3, with 9 bases matching TRBD2. J gave up 6 bases and V 6 bases, and 7 bases lay outside the gene matches. The CDR3 length is 14 residues. The CDR3, as DNA: TGTGCCAGCAGCCCTAGCGGGGCGCGGGATACGCAGTATTTT. Its protein is CASSPSGARDTQYF.

This chain connects TRBV6-1 to TRBJ2-1; D unresolved. V shed 6 bases and J shed 6 bases, with 21 bases lying between them. This CDR3 is 16 amino acids long. Germline CDR1 reads MNHNS; CDR2 reads SASEGT. The CDR3 DNA reads TGTGCCAGCAGACCATTACGGGTCAACAAGATCAATGAGCAGTTCTTC. This sequence encodes CASRPLRVNKINEQFF.

The chain is built from TRBV20-1 and TRBJ1-1; D call uncertain. The CDR3 is 15 amino acids. Germline loops: CDR1 DFQATT, CDR2 SNEGSKA (reference sequence). With 0 bases removed from V and 6 bases from J, the gap between germline ends came to 17 bases. CDR3 nucleotides: TGCAGTGCTAGAGATATTGGCCAGTTACTCGCTGAAGCTTTCTTT. Residues: CSARDIGQLLAEAFF.

Regarding this clonotype: A read error is possible here, since a much larger clone lies one base away. The chain employs TRBV3-1 and TRBJ2-7; 9 bases match TRBD1. CDR3 length equals 17 residues. CDR1 is LGHDT and CDR2 is YNNKEL in the germline V gene (reference sequence). The junction had 18 bases not matched to a gene; V was cut back by 6 bases and J by 6 bases. This CDR3 reads CASSRTYTGGNVSEQYF. CDR3 DNA sequence: TGTGCCAGCAGTAGAACTTACACAGGGGGCAATGTCTCCGAGCAGTACTTC.

This clonotype was observed a few times. The chain combines TRBV11-1 with TRBJ2-5; 12 bases map to TRBD2. Germline CDR1 reads SGHAT; CDR2 reads FQDESV (reference sequence). V lost 1 base, J lost 6 bases, and 18 bases stayed unmatched. CDR3 length equals 20 residues. The CDR3 DNA sequence: TGTGCCAGCAGCTTAGGGGGACCTAGCGGGAGGGCCGGAAGAGTCAAGACCCAGTACTTC. This gives the protein CASSLGGPSGRAGRVKTQYF.

The rearrangement joins TRBV28 to TRBJ2-5; D is perhaps TRBD2 (7 bases). V lost 7 bases and J 4 bases, leaving 16 bases between the germline ends. Germline V gene lookup returns CDR1 MDHEN and CDR2 SYDVKM. The CDR3 runs to 14 residues. The DNA of the CDR3 is TGTGCCAGCATGATAGGGGGGGAAGTAGAGACCCAGTACTTC. As protein: CASMIGGEVETQYF.

This clonotype was counted at least ten times. This sequence joins TRBV5-1 and TRBJ1-6; 7 nucleotides line up with TRBD1. Germline lookup yields CDR1 SGHRS and CDR2 YFSETQ. The CDR3 totals 18 residues. V trimming: 3 bases; J trimming: 10 bases; junction bases outside the gene matches: 19. In DNA form, the CDR3 reads TGCGCCAGCAGCTGGGGGATAAGAGAGACAGGGAAAATCTCACCCCTCCACTTT. Its protein is CASSWGIRETGKISPLHF.

This clonotype was seen repeatedly, ten times or more. This rearrangement joins TRBV29-1 to TRBJ2-7; D remains ambiguous. The CDR3 totals 16 residues. Trimming cost V 1 base and J 0 bases, with 16 bases left between them. The germline V gene encodes CDR1 SQVTM and CDR2 ANQGSEA. The DNA of the CDR3 is TGCAGCGTTGAAGCCGATGTTTTGGACGGCTCCTACGAGCAGTACTTC. Translated: CSVEADVLDGSYEQYF.

This clonotype was counted ten times or more. The chain combines TRBV27 with TRBJ2-3; TRBD1 aligns across 8 bases. Germline CDR1 and CDR2: MNHEY and SMNVEV (reference sequence). V lost 4 bases to trimming and J lost 0 bases; unmatched junction nucleotides: 6. CDR3 length: 16 amino acids. The CDR3 nucleotides read TGTGCCAGCAGTTCCCCGGGACAGGCAAGCACAGATACGCAGTATTTT. This sequence encodes CASSSPGQASTDTQYF.

This clonotype was recorded at least ten times. This chain links TRBV28 with TRBJ2-6; D might be TRBD2 (7 bases). From germline, CDR1 is MDHEN and CDR2 SYDVKM. This CDR3 region has 16 residues. V lost 10 bases and J lost 0, with 16 bases in between. The CDR3 here is CATQAGAYSGANVLTF. The CDR3 nucleotides read TGTGCCACGCAGGCGGGGGCTTACTCTGGGGCCAACGTCCTGACTTTC.

This clonotype was seen ten or more times. This chain links TRBV5-5 with TRBJ2-7; the match to TRBD1 covers 8 bases. The CDR3 consists of 16 residues. Losses at the gene ends were 4 bases for V and 2 bases for J; bases not matched to a gene: 11. Germline assignment: CDR1 SGHKS and CDR2 YYEKEE (reference sequence). The CDR3 protein is CASSLAGTGLTYEQYF. The CDR3 region has the DNA TGTGCCAGCAGCCTGGCCGGGACAGGACTTACCTACGAGCAGTACTTC.

Many counts were recorded for this clonotype. J is TRBJ1-2 and V is TRBV29-1; 10 nucleotides match TRBD1. V lost 1 base and J lost 0; bases outside the gene matches: 2. CDR1 and CDR2 (germline): SQVTM, ANQGSEA. The CDR3 loop spans 15 amino acids. The CDR3 DNA reads TGCAGCGTTGAAGGGGGACAGGGGTCTAACTATGGCTACACCTTC. This sequence encodes CSVEGGQGSNYGYTF. Full variable domain (remainder filled in from reference TRBV29-1 and TRBJ1-2): SAVISQKPSRDICQRGTSLTIQCQVDSQVTMMFWYRQQPGQSLTLIATANQGSEATYESGFVIDKFPISRPNLTFSTLTVSNMSPEDSSIYLCSVEGGQGSNYGYTFGSGTRLTVV.

The J gene is TRBJ2-7, the V gene TRBV29-1, with unresolved D. V lost 5 bases and J lost 2, with 10 bases in between. The CDR3 sequence is 12 residues long. Germline V gene data show CDR1 as SQVTM and CDR2 as ANQGSEA. This CDR3 reads CSVTPSPYEQYF. The CDR3 coding sequence is TGCAGCGTTACCCCCAGTCCCTACGAGCAGTACTTC.

This clonotype appeared many times. The rearrangement joins TRBV5-1 to TRBJ1-5; the D gene is possibly TRBD1 (5 bases). Germline CDR1 reads SGHRS; CDR2 reads YFSETQ. This CDR3 has 14 residues. V lost 4 bases and J lost 4, with 12 bases in between. The DNA for the CDR3 is TGCGCCAGCAGCCCCGGGACTTTGAATCAGCCCCAGCATTTT. It codes for CASSPGTLNQPQHF.

This clonotype came up many times. The V and J genes are TRBV10-3 and TRBJ1-4; D not certain. Trimming stripped 8 bases from V and 6 bases from J, with 10 bases between. CDR1 and CDR2 (germline): ENHRY, SYGVKD. CDR3 size: 12 residues. DNA for the CDR3: TGTGCCATCGGGGATCCTGATGAAAAACTGTTTTTT. It is translated as CAIGDPDEKLFF.

The chain links TRBV20-1 to TRBJ2-3, with 10 bases that match TRBD2. CDR1 and CDR2 from the germline V gene are DFQATT and SNEGSKA (reference sequence). The CDR3 spans 14 residues. With 3 bases clipped from V and 6 bases from J, the junction kept 6 bases outside the gene matches. The CDR3 DNA is TGCAGTGCTAGGGTCCCGGGACTAGCGGATACGCAGTATTTT. This encodes CSARVPGLADTQYF.

The sample holds many counts of this clonotype. This sequence joins TRBV5-1 and TRBJ2-5, with D perhaps matching TRBD1 or TRBD2 (5 bases each). Germline-derived CDR1 and CDR2 are SGHRS and YFSETQ. V lost 2 bases and J 4 bases, leaving 12 bases between the germline ends. This CDR3 has 14 residues. CDR3 bases: TGCGCCAGCAGCTTACGAGGGGACCCAGAGACCCAGTACTTC. Translation gives CASSLRGDPETQYF.

Remarks on this clonotype: A much more abundant neighbour one base away suggests this may be a read error. J is TRBJ1-1 and V is TRBV20-1; possibly TRBD1 for D (6 bases). CDR1 is DFQATT, CDR2 SNEGSKA, per germline (reference sequence). The CDR3 totals 16 residues. CDR3 in amino acids: CSARVFKQGWNTAAFF. In DNA form, the CDR3 reads TGCAGTGCTAGAGTATTTAAACAGGGATGGAACACTGCAGCTTTCTTT.

This clonotype was seen many times. The J gene is TRBJ2-7, the V gene TRBV20-1; TRBD1 aligns across 8 bases. CDR3 length equals 13 residues. Germline V lookup: CDR1 DFQATT, CDR2 SNEGSKA (reference sequence). The trim removed 8 bases at V and 2 bases at J, leaving 8 bases unmatched. The CDR3 DNA reads as TGCAGTATGCGTGAACAGGGGGCCTACGAGCAGTACTTC. The encoded protein is CSMREQGAYEQYF.

There are many counts of this clonotype. The chain joins TRBV3-1 to TRBJ2-5; D is uncertain. V lost 6 bases, J lost 1 base, and 3 bases lay in between. Germline V gene lookup returns CDR1 LGHDT and CDR2 YNNKEL (reference sequence). This CDR3 spans 11 amino acids. The CDR3 sequence: CASRRQETQYF. For the CDR3, the DNA is TGTGCCAGCAGGCGCCAAGAGACCCAGTACTTC.

Details on this clonotype: This may arise from a read error, as a much more abundant clone is one base away. The V gene is TRBV29-1, the J gene TRBJ2-5; D remains unclear. The CDR3 is made up of 11 amino acids. The V and J ends lost 3 bases and 5 bases respectively, with 7 bases between them. Germline CDR1 SQVTM, CDR2 ANQGSEA. The chain's CDR3 is CSVDKGETQYF. Written as DNA, the CDR3 is TGCAGCGTTGACAAGGGCGAGACCCAGTACTTC.

As for this clonotype: This could be a read error, since a much larger clone is one nucleotide away. The CDR3 DNA sequence: TGCGCCAGCAGCCCGTTAGCCCTCACCACAGATACGCAGTATTTT. Its translation: CASSPLALTTDTQYF. The J gene is TRBJ2-3, the V gene TRBV5-1; D uncertain. This CDR3 has 15 residues. V lost 4 bases, J lost 2 bases, and 14 bases lay in between. Germline CDR1 and CDR2: SGHRS and YFSETQ.

This clonotype was counted ten times or more. The V call is TRBV4-2, the J call TRBJ2-1; the D is unclear. Germline CDR1 is LGHNA and CDR2 is YNFKEQ. The V and J ends lost 1 base and 5 bases respectively, with 15 bases between them. CDR3 length: 16 amino acids. The CDR3 nucleotides read TGTGCCAGCAGCCAAGGAGACTCGGCATCCAACAATGAGCAGTTCTTC. It specifies CASSQGDSASNNEQFF.